This T cell receptor beta chain is drawn from a study of blood T cell repertoires in COVID-19 (dated by TCRdb to the early 2020s). The study in broad terms: The collaborator samples originated in the United States, Italy and Spain and spanned the acute and convalescent phases of COVID-19. The prospective study material was composed of cDNA or gDNA derived from T cells, B-cell-depleted T cells, or PBMCs. Subjects who had been exposed to COVID-19, were actively infected with it, or had recovered from it provided the deeply sampled blood TCRbeta repertoires that made up the dataset. The repertoires were released in a freely available public database meant as a resource for research on the immune response to SARS-CoV-2. The samples were drawn from the first 160 participants of the ongoing ImmuneRACE study and from 1,254 subjects provided by 6 global collaborators. The sample metadata nearly always contained a de-identified subject ID, COVID-19 status, age in years and sex. Where HLA class I and class II types were available, the types were taken from metadata supplied by the sample provider, not from assay-based typing. The research as a whole found: How much clinical and demographic metadata was included differed by source and by participant, and the metadata was provided uncurated.

TCRbeta CDR3 regions were amplified from genomic DNA by means of the immunoSEQ Assay, a bias-controlled multiplex PCR. On the study's bioinformatics: Nucleated cell counts per sample were estimated from amplification of reference gene primers within the assay. To quantify the absolute abundance of each unique TCRbeta CDR3 rearrangement, sequence reads were collapsed and filtered. For each sample, productive Simpson clonality was calculated as the square root of Simpson's diversity index across productive rearrangements. TCRdb's version of the immuneACCESS table is confined to in-frame rearrangements and falls short of the full clone set. An unresolved V gene accounts for under half of the shortfall where checked; the remainder is of unknown origin. V and J calls and clone size are copied from that table; D and trimming were computed from the DNA. For this sample the table gives approximately 150,000 clones, of which more than 75% were detected only once. Together, the top ten hold 15% of the sample.

Whole blood was collected in K2EDTA tubes by collaborating institutions according to the institutions' own protocols. Collaborator samples were shipped for TCRbeta analysis as frozen whole blood, isolated PBMCs, or DNA extracted from either sample type. As for this clone: The clone's antigen remains unknown. Base qualities are not recorded, but no much larger clone differs from it by a single base.

For CDR1 and CDR2, the germline V gene (reference sequence) lists SGHKS and YYEKEE. Trimming leaves V shorter by 2 bases and J shorter by 1 base, with the junction holding 11 bases beyond the gene matches. From the cysteine up to the phenylalanine, the CDR3 has a length of 17 residues. The kept DNA is CDR3 alone, 51 bases in frame from the first base. The sequence links TRBV5-5 to TRBJ1-1; the central 7 bases match TRBD1. The specimen sequenced was peripheral blood. The receptor comes from a human donor with acute or convalescent COVID-19. The donor label of this sample is uncertain. The bases read TGTGCCAGCAGCTTAAAAGGGGGCCCCCCTCCGAACACTGAAGCTTTCTTT. It codes for CASSLKGGPPPNTEAFF.